The following is a T cell receptor beta chain sequence with its context. Its antigen is still unknown. The source of the sample is a study of CD8+CD57+ T cells in acquired aplastic anemia. Study-level background: Quantities of DNA derived from sorted CD4+ and CD8+ cells averaged roughly 3.4 ug. Study findings and constraints: The study found no significant CD8+ Simpson's diversity difference between patients and controls. Overlapping CD8+ CDR3 repertoires of patients and controls contained approximately 29 shared sequences.

TCR beta VDJ and CDR3 were profiled, and genomic DNA was the template. TCRdb recomputed calls from the reads with MiXCR, one row per CDR3 protein. The sample gives more than 250,000 distinct CDR3 sequences, roughly 50% of which show up once; under 8.5% is in the top ten. Germline values: CDR1 SGHRS, CDR2 YFSETQ. The CDR3 runs to 15 residues. Trimming removed 6 bases from V and 4 bases from J, with 17 bases in between. This clonotype was sampled from a human donor with severe aplastic anemia or a healthy control (not recorded which). Input material: sorted CD4+, CD8+, or CD8+CD57+ T cells (not recorded which) from PBMCs. The chain employs TRBV5-1 and TRBJ2-1; D assignment may be TRBD1 or TRBD2 (7 bases each). This CDR3 is CASKAQGGQYNEQFF. In DNA form, the CDR3 reads TGCGCCAGCAAAGCCCAGGGGGGGCAGTACAATGAGCAGTTCTTC.